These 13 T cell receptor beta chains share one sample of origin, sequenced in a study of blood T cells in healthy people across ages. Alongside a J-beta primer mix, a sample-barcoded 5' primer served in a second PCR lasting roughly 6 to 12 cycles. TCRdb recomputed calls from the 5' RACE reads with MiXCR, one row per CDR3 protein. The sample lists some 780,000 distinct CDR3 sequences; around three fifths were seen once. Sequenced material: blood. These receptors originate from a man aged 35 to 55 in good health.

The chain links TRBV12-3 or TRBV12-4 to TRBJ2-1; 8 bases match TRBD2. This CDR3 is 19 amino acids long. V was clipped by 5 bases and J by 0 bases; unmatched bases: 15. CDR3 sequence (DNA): TGTGCCAGCAGTCCGGGGGGGTTCAGTAGCGATGACTCCTACAATGAGCAGTTCTTC. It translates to CASSPGGFSSDDSYNEQFF.

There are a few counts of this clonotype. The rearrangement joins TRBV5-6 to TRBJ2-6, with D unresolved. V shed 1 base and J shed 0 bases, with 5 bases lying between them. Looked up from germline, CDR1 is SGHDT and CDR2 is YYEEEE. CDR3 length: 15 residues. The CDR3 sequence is CASSLINSGANVLTF. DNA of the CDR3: TGTGCCAGCAGCTTGATTAACTCTGGGGCCAACGTCCTGACTTTC. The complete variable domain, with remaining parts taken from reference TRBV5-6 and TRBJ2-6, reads DAGVTQSPTHLIKTRGQQVTLRCSPKSGHDTVSWYQQALGQGPQFIFQYYEEEERQRGNFPDRFSGHQFPNYSSELNVNALLLGDSALYLCASSLINSGANVLTFGAGSRLTVL.

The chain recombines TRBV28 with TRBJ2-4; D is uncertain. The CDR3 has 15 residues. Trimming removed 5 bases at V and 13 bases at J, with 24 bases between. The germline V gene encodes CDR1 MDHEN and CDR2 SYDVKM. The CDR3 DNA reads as TGTGCCAGCAGTAAAGGGCTAACCAAACAAGAGGCCCAGTACTTC. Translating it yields CASSKGLTKQEAQYF.

CDR3 nucleotides: TGTGCCAGCAGTCCCCGACTAGCTTCGACTTCCTACGAGCAGTACTTC. Amino acid sequence: CASSPRLASTSYEQYF. This rearrangement joins TRBV12-3 or TRBV12-4 to TRBJ2-7; 7 bases line up with TRBD2. Unmatched junction bases numbered 11, after V lost 5 bases and J lost 1 base. The CDR3 length is 16 residues.

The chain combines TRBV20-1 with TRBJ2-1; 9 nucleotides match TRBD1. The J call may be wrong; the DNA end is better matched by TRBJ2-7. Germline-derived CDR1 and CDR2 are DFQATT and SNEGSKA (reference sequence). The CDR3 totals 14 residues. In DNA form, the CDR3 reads TGCAGTGCTGGAACAGGGGGCTCCTACAATGAGCAGTACTTC. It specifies CSAGTGGSYNEQYF.

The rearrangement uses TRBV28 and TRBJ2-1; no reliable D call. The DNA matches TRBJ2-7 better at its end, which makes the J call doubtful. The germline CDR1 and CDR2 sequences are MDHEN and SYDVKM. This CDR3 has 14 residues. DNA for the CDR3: TGTGCCAGCAGTTTAATAGCTCCCTACAATGAGCAGTACTTC. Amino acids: CASSLIAPYNEQYF.

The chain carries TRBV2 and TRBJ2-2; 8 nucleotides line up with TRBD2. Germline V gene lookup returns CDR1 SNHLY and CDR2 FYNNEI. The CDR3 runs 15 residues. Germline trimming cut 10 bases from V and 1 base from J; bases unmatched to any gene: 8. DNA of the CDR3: TGTGCCACGTCCCGGACTAGCCTGAACACCGGGGAGCTGTTTTTT. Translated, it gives CATSRTSLNTGELFF.

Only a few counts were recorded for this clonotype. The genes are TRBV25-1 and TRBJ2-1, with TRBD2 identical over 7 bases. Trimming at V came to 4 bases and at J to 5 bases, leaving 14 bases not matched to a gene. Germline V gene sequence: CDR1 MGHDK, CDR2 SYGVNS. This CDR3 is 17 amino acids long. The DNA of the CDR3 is TGTGCCAGCAGTGTACAAAGCGGGGCGCAGGAGAACAATGAGCAGTTCTTC. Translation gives CASSVQSGAQENNEQFF.

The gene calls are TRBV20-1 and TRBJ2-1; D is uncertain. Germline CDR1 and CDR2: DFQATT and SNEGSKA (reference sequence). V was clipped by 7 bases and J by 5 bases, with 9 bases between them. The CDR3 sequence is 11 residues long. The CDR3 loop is CSVKANNEQFF. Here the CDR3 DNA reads TGCAGTGTAAAAGCGAACAATGAGCAGTTCTTC.

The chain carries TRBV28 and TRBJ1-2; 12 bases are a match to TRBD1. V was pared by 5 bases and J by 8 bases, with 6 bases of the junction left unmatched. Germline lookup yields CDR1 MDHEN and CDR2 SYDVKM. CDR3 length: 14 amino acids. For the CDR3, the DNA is TGTGCCAGCAGTCCGGGACAGGGGGCCCAAGGCTACACCTTC. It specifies CASSPGQGAQGYTF.

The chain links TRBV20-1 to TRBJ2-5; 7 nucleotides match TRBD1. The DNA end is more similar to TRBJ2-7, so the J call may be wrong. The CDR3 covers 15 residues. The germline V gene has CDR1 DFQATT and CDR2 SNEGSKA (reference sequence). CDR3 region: CSAPIATGFGNEQYF. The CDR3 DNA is TGCAGTGCCCCGATCGCGACAGGGTTTGGGAACGAGCAGTACTTC.

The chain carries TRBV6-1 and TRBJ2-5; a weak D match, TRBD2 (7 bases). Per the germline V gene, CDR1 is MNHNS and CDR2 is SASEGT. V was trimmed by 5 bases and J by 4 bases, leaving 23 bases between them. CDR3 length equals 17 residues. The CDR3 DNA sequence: TGTGCCAGCAGTAGGGGGAGGGGGGGGTTGATGGGAGAGACCCAGTACTTC. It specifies CASSRGRGGLMGETQYF.

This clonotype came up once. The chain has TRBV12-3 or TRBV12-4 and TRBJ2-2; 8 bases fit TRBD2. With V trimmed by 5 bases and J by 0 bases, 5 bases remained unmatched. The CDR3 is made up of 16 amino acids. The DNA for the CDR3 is TGTGCCAGCAGTCCACGGGAGGGCGCGAACACCGGGGAGCTGTTTTTT. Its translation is CASSPREGANTGELFF.